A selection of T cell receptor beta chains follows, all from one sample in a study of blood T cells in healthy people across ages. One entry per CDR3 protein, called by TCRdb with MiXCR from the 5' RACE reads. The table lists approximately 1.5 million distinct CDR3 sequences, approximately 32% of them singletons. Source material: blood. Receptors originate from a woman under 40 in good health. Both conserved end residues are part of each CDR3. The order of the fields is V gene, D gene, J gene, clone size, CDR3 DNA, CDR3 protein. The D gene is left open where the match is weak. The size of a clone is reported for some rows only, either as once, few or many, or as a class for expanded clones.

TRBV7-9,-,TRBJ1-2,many,TGTGCCAGCAGCTTAAAGATAGAGGGTCCGATCTATGGCTACACCTTC,CASSLKIEGPIYGYTF
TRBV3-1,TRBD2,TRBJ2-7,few,TGTGCCAGCAGCCTGCGGGAGAGGTCTGCCGAGCAGTACTTC,CASSLRERSAEQYF
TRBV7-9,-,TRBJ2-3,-,TGTGCCAGCAGCCATAGTGCCGGGATGACAGATACGCAGTATTTT,CASSHSAGMTDTQYF
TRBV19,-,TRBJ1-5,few,TGTGCCAGTAATTCACCCTCTCTCCGGGGTAGCAATCAGCCCCAGCATTTT,CASNSPSLRGSNQPQHF
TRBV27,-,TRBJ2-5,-,TGTGCCAGCAGTCCCACTTGGCTAGAGACCCAGTACTTC,CASSPTWLETQYF
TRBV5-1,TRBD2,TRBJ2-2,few,TGCGCCAGCAGCTTGGATCGACTAGCGGAGGGAAACACCGGGGAGCTGTTTTTT,CASSLDRLAEGNTGELFF
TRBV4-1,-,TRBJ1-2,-,TGCGCCAGCAGCCTGGGGGTTCGTTCTGGCTACACCTTC,CASSLGVRSGYTF
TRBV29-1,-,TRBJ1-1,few,TGCAGCTTCCGGAGAATGGGCACTGAAGCTTTCTTT,CSFRRMGTEAFF
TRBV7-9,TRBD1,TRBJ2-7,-,TGTGCCAGCAGCTCCGGGACAGGGGGCGGGGGCGAGCAGTACTTC,CASSSGTGGGGEQYF
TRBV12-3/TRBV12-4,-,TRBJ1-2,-,TGTGCCAGCAGTTTAGGACAGTTTCGCAATGGCTACACCTTC,CASSLGQFRNGYTF
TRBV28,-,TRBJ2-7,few,TGTGCCAGCCGGAGGGGGCGGGAGAGCTCCTACGAGCAGTACTTC,CASRRGRESSYEQYF
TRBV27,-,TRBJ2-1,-,TGTGCCAGCAGTTTATCGGCAGGGAATTATGAGCAGTTCTTC,CASSLSAGNYEQFF
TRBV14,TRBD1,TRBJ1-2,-,TGTACCAGCAGCCCATCACGGACAGGTGGCTACACCTTC,CTSSPSRTGGYTF
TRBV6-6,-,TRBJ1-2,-,TGTGCCAGCACCTACGAGGGGGACTATGGCTACACCTTC,CASTYEGDYGYTF
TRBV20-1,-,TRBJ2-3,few,TGCAGTGCTTCACGACTCGGCACAGATACGCAGTATTTT,CSASRLGTDTQYF
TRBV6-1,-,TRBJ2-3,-,TGTGCCAGCAGTGCTAGCGTCCTAGGGGGAGATACGCAGTATTTT,CASSASVLGGDTQYF
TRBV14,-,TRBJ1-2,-,TGTGCCAGCAGCCAAGAAGGGGGGCTGAACTATGGCTACACCTTC,CASSQEGGLNYGYTF
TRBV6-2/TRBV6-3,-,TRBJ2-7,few,TGTGCCAGCAGTTCTTATAGCTACGACGAGCAGTACTTC,CASSSYSYDEQYF
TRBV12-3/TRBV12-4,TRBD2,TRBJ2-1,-,TGTGCCAGCAGACCTAGCGGGAGGGCGGACAATGAGCAGTTCTTC,CASRPSGRADNEQFF
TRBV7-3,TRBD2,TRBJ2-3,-,TGTGCCAGCAGCTTAACGCCCGTTCTAGCGGGGGGGCTTACAGATACGCAGTATTTT,CASSLTPVLAGGLTDTQYF
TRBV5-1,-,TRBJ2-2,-,TGCGCCAGCAGCTTGGACCCTCCTAATCTAGGGGCCGGGGAGCTGTTTTTT,CASSLDPPNLGAGELFF
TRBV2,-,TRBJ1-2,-,TGTGCCAGCAGTGAAGCGTGGGGCGCGAACTATGGCTACACCTTC,CASSEAWGANYGYTF
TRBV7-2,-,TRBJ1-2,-,TGTGCCAGCAGCTTAATAAGGGCTGGTGGCTACACCTTC,CASSLIRAGGYTF
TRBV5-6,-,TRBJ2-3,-,TGTGCCAGCAGCCGCTGGGCGGGGCCAGATACGCAGTATTTT,CASSRWAGPDTQYF
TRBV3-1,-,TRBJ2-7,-,TGTGCCAGCAGCCCTACAGACTCAGGTCCCTACGAGCAGTACTTC,CASSPTDSGPYEQYF
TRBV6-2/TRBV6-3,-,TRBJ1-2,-,TGTGCCAGCACCCCTGGACAGCGCCCAGTCTATGGCTACACCTTC,CASTPGQRPVYGYTF
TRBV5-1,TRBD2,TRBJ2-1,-,TGCGCCAGCAGCTCCAACAGCGGGAGGTCCTACAATGAGCAGTTCTTC,CASSSNSGRSYNEQFF
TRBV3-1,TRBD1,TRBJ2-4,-,TGTGCCAGCAGCCTCAACAGGGGTAGGGCCATTCAGTACTTC,CASSLNRGRAIQYF
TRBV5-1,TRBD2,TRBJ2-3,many,TGTGCCAGCAGCTTAGGGGCTAGCGGTAGCACAGATACGCAGTATTTT,CASSLGASGSTDTQYF
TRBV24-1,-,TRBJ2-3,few,TGTGCCACCAGTGATTTGCACACAGATACGCAGTATTTT,CATSDLHTDTQYF
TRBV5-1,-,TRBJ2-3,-,TGCGCCAGCGTTTGGGGGGCGAGCACAGATGCGCAGTATTTT,CASVWGASTDAQYF
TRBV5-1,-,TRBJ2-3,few,TGCGCCAGCAGCTCGGACTCCCCTACCGGAGCAGATACGCAGTATTTT,CASSSDSPTGADTQYF
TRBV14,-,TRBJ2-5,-,TGTGCCAGCAGCCAAGATATGGGGGAGACCCAGTACTTC,CASSQDMGETQYF
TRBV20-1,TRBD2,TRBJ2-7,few,TGCAGTGCTAGCCCTGGGGGGGAGGGAACCTACGAGCAGTACTTC,CSASPGGEGTYEQYF
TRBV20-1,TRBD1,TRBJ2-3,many,TGCAGTGCCCGGACAGGGGAAGGCGACACAGATACGCAGTATTTT,CSARTGEGDTDTQYF
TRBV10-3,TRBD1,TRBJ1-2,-,TGTGCCATCAGTACCAGAGCAGGGGGACAGGGTAACTATGGCTACACCTTC,CAISTRAGGQGNYGYTF
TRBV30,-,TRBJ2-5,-,TGTGCCTGGACAGGGGAGCCCACCTACGGGCAGTACTTC,CAWTGEPTYGQYF
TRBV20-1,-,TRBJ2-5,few,TGCAGTGCTAGCCAGGGGACCCAAGAGACCCAGTACTTC,CSASQGTQETQYF
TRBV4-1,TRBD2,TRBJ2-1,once,TGCGCCAGCAGCCGACGTTCCGGGGCGGGGGGAAGTAATGAGCAGTTCTTC,CASSRRSGAGGSNEQFF
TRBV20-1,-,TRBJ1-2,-,TGCAGTGCTCCGCCCGGGGGGGCTAACTATGGCTACACCTTC,CSAPPGGANYGYTF
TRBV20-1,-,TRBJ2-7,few,TGCAGTGCTAGACCCCCGGCTGGGAACTACGAGCAGTACTTC,CSARPPAGNYEQYF
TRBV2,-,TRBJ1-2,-,TGTGCCAGCAGTGGAGGACCGCCTTTCCGGTATGGCTACACCTTC,CASSGGPPFRYGYTF
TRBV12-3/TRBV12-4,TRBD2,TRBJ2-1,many,TGTGCCAGCAGCGGGACTACCGGTTACAATGAGCAGTTCTTC,CASSGTTGYNEQFF
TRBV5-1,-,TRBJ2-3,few,TGCGCCAGCAGCTTGAGATTTGGGGAGGGGGACACAGATACGCAGTATTTT,CASSLRFGEGDTDTQYF
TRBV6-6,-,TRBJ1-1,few,TGTGCCAGCAGTTCCAGGGTTCTGGGGGACACTGAAGCTTTCTTT,CASSSRVLGDTEAFF
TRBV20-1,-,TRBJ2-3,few,TGCAGTGCGGTCGACCACGGGGGTGGAGATACGCAGTATTTT,CSAVDHGGGDTQYF
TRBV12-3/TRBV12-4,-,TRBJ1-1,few,TGTGCCAGCAGTCCCGACTTGAACACTGAAGCTTTCTTT,CASSPDLNTEAFF
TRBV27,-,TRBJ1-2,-,TGTGCCAGCAGTATGGGGCTGGGATATGGCTACACCTTC,CASSMGLGYGYTF
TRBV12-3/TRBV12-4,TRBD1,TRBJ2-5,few,TGTGCCAGCAGTCACAGGGGTAACGGAGAGACCCAGTACTTC,CASSHRGNGETQYF
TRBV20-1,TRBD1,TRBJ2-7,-,TGCAGTGCGGCTACAGGGGAAAGAATAAACGAGCAGTACTTC,CSAATGERINEQYF